This entry lists 11 T cell receptor beta chains sequenced from one sample in a study of T cells in Graves' hyperthyroidism and ophthalmopathy. Regions amplified from RNA transcripts were the TCR beta CDR3 regions. The HTBI primer set served for first-round RT-PCR of the TCR CDR3. TCRdb reanalysed the multiplex PCR reads using MiXCR and keeps one entry per CDR3 protein. This table has 640,000 or so distinct CDR3 sequences, 14% appearing once. Specimen: blood. The receptors stem from a woman in her late teens or twenties with Graves' ophthalmopathy.

This clonotype was picked up many times. This chain joins TRBV29-1 and TRBJ1-1, with TRBD1 matching over 12 bases. With 6 bases clipped from V and 5 bases from J, the junction kept 7 bases outside the gene matches. CDR1 and CDR2 from the germline V gene are SQVTM and ANQGSEA. The CDR3 length is 14 residues. The CDR3 protein is CSVGTGGPGTEAFF. CDR3 bases: TGCAGCGTCGGGACAGGGGGCCCCGGGACTGAAGCTTTCTTT.

This clonotype was seen only a few times. The chain carries TRBV28 and TRBJ2-7; TRBD2 agrees at 7 bases. The trim removed 6 bases at V and 3 bases at J, leaving 11 bases unmatched. CDR1 is MDHEN and CDR2 is SYDVKM in the germline V gene. This CDR3 is built from 15 residues. The CDR3 loop is CASSRLAEAFYEQYF. The CDR3, as DNA: TGTGCCAGCAGCCGCCTAGCGGAGGCCTTCTACGAGCAGTACTTC. Drawing the rest from reference TRBV28 and TRBJ2-7, the complete variable domain is DVKVTQSSRYLVKRTGEKVFLECVQDMDHENMFWYRQDPGLGLRLIYFSYDVKMKEKGDIPEGYSVSREKKERFSLILESASTNQTSMYLCASSRLAEAFYEQYFGPGTRLTVT.

This clonotype was seen at least ten times. The V and J genes are TRBV28 and TRBJ2-7, with D tentatively TRBD2 (5 bases). This CDR3 has 14 residues. Germline CDR1 MDHEN, CDR2 SYDVKM. V was trimmed by 11 bases and J by 0 bases, leaving 17 bases between them. CDR3 sequence: CAVTLRESSYEQYF. The CDR3 bases are TGTGCCGTGACTTTGAGGGAGAGCTCCTACGAGCAGTACTTC.

This chain connects TRBV24-1 to TRBJ2-3; 7 positions agree with TRBD2. The CDR3 covers 16 residues. With 3 bases clipped from V and 2 bases from J, the junction kept 7 bases outside the gene matches. Per germline, CDR1 KGHDR and CDR2 SFDVKD. CDR3 loop: CATSDGSSGDTDTQYF. The CDR3 DNA reads as TGTGCCACCAGTGATGGGTCTAGCGGAGACACAGATACGCAGTATTTT.

This clonotype was seen ten or more times. The rearrangement uses TRBV7-2 and TRBJ1-5, with D uncertain. Germline V gives CDR1 SGHTA, CDR2 FQGNSA. The ends were cut back, 1 base at V and 3 bases at J, with 10 bases in the middle. This CDR3 has 15 amino acids. The CDR3 here is CASSLGNSFNQPQHF. In DNA, the CDR3 is TGTGCCAGCAGCTTAGGAAACAGCTTCAATCAGCCCCAGCATTTT.

The chain is built from TRBV19 and TRBJ1-5; 8 bases align to TRBD1. Germline CDR1 LNHDA, CDR2 SQIVND (reference sequence). The CDR3 is 16 residues long. The junction had 11 bases not matched to a gene; V was cut back by 10 bases and J by 0 bases. CDR3 coding DNA: TGTGCCACCTCCTTTCCAGGACAGGGTAGCAATCAGCCCCAGCATTTT. It is translated as CATSFPGQGSNQPQHF.

This chain links TRBV24-1 with TRBJ2-7; 7 bases fit TRBD1. Germline V gene sequence: CDR1 KGHDR, CDR2 SFDVKD. The CDR3 is made up of 11 amino acids. The V gene end was trimmed by 12 bases and the J gene end by 2 bases; junction bases not matched to a gene: 3. CDR3 region: CAVGTAYEQYF. The CDR3 DNA sequence: TGTGCCGTCGGGACAGCCTACGAGCAGTACTTC.

This chain connects TRBV13 to TRBJ1-2; D unresolved. The CDR3 sequence is 14 residues long. Germline loops: CDR1 PRHDT, CDR2 FYEKMQ (reference sequence). The germline V and J ends were trimmed by 6 bases and 4 bases, with 15 bases remaining between them. The CDR3 spells CASSFGPLGYGYTF. The CDR3 DNA reads TGTGCCAGCAGTTTCGGCCCCCTTGGCTATGGCTACACCTTC. The variable domain in full, with the rest retrieved from reference TRBV13 and TRBJ1-2, is AAGVIQSPRHLIKEKRETATLKCYPIPRHDTVYWYQQGPGQDPQFLISFYEKMQSDKGSIPDRFSAQQFSDYHSELNMSSLELGDSALYFCASSFGPLGYGYTFGSGTRLTVV.

At least ten counts were recorded for this clonotype. V and J are TRBV11-3 and TRBJ2-5; D perhaps matches TRBD2 (6 bases). The V end was cut by 2 bases, the J end by 5 bases, with 15 bases between. The germline V gene has CDR1 SGHNT and CDR2 YENEEA. The CDR3 is 15 amino acids. This CDR3 is CASSLYGTEGETQYF. The CDR3, as DNA: TGTGCCAGCAGCTTATATGGGACTGAGGGGGAGACCCAGTACTTC.

This clonotype was counted a few times. The rearrangement uses TRBV7-2 and TRBJ1-1, with D tentatively TRBD1 (5 bases). Germline CDR1 is SGHTA and CDR2 is FQGNSA. CDR3 length: 19 amino acids. V shed 3 bases and J shed 4 bases, with 27 bases lying between them. The CDR3: CASSFLRLGQAHVGTEAFF. The CDR3 coding sequence is TGTGCCAGCAGCTTTCTTCGGTTGGGGCAGGCACATGTGGGCACTGAAGCTTTCTTT. Full variable domain (remainder filled in from reference TRBV7-2 and TRBJ1-1): GAGVSQSPSNKVTEKGKDVELRCDPISGHTALYWYRQSLGQGLEFLIYFQGNSAPDKSGLPSDRFSAERTGGSVSTLTIQRTQQEDSAVYLCASSFLRLGQAHVGTEAFFGQGTRLTVV.

This clonotype was picked up many times. The chain is built from TRBV27 and TRBJ2-1, with 7 bases lining up with TRBD2. Looked up from germline, CDR1 is MNHEY and CDR2 is SMNVEV (reference sequence). Trimming took 2 bases from V and 12 from J; bases not matched to a gene: 4. The CDR3 runs 12 residues. CDR3 loop: CASSLTGGWQFF. In DNA, the CDR3 is TGTGCCAGCAGTTTAACCGGGGGGTGGCAGTTCTTC.